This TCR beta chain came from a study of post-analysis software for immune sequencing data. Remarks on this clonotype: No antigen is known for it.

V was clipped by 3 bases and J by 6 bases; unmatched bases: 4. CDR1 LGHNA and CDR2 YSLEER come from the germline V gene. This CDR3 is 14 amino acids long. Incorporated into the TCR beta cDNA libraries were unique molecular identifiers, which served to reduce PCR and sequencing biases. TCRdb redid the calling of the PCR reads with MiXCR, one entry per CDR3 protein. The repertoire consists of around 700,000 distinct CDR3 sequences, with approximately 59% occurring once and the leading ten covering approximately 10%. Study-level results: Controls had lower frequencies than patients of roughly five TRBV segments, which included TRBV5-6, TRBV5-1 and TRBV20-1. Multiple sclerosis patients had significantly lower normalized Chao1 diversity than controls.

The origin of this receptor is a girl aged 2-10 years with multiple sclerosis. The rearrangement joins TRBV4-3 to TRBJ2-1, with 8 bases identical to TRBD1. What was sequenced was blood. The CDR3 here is CASSHDGQGNEQFF. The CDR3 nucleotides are TGCGCCAGCAGCCACGACGGACAGGGCAATGAGCAGTTCTTC.